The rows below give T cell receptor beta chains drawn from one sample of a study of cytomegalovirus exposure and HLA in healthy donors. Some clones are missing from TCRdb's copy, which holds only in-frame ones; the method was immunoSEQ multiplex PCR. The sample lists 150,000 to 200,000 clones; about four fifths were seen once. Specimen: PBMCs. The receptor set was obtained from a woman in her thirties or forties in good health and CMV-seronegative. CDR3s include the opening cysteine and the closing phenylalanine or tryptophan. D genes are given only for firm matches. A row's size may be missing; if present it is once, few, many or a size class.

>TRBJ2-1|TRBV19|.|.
TGTGCCAGTAGTAGAGGCTACAATGAGCAGTTCTTC
CASSRGYNEQFF
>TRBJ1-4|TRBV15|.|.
TGTGCCACCGCGACAAACCCTAATGAAAAACTGTTTTTT
CATATNPNEKLFF
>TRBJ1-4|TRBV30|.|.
TGTGCCCGGGCCACAACAGGCGTTGATGAAAAACTGTTTTTT
CARATTGVDEKLFF
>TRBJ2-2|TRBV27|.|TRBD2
TGTGCCAGCAGTTTCACCGGACTAGCGGGAGGTGGTGAGCTGTTTTTT
CASSFTGLAGGGELFF
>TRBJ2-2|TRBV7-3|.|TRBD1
TGTGCCAGCAGCCCTGGGACAGCCGGGGAGCTGTTTTTT
CASSPGTAGELFF
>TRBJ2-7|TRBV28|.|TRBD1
TGTGCCACCACCGACAGGGCTGGGGAGCAGTACTTC
CATTDRAGEQYF
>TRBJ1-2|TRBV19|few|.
TGTGCCAGTTATATGAGCGGGTATGGCTACACCTTC
CASYMSGYGYTF
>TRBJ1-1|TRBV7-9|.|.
TGTGCCAGCAGCTCGGCAGGTGGGACTGAAGCTTTCTTT
CASSSAGGTEAFF
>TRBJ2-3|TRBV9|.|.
TGTGCCAGCAGCGTAGCTCCCGTAAACACAGATACGCAGTATTTT
CASSVAPVNTDTQYF
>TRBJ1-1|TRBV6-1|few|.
TGTGCCAGCAGTGGAGTGCGGTGGACTGAAGCTTTCTTT
CASSGVRWTEAFF
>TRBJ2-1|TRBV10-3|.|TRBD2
TGTGCCATCAGCGGGACTATCAATATCAATGAGCAGTTCTTC
CAISGTININEQFF
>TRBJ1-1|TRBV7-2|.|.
TGTGCCAGCAGCTTCTCAGAGAACACTGAAGCTTTCTTT
CASSFSENTEAFF
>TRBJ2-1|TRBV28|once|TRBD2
TGTGCCAGCAGTCCCCAGGGACTAGCGGGGATCTACAATGAGCAGTTCTTC
CASSPQGLAGIYNEQFF
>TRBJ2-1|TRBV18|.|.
TGTGCCAGCTCACCCGGACAAAATGAGCAGTTCTTC
CASSPGQNEQFF
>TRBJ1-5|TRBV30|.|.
TGTGCCTGGAGTAGAGATAGCAATCAGCCCCAGCATTTT
CAWSRDSNQPQHF
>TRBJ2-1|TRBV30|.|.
TGTGCCCTGGTTCTTAGGGGGGGACTAAATGAGCAGTTCTTC
CALVLRGGLNEQFF
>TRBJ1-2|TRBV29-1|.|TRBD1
TGCAGCGTTGAAGGAGGAACAGGGGGCGCGTCGAACTATGGCTACACCTTC
CSVEGGTGGASNYGYTF
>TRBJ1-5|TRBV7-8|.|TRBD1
TGTGCCAGCAGCTTATCTTTGCCGGGACAGTCCCAGCATTTT
CASSLSLPGQSQHF
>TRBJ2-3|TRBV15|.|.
TGTGCCACCAGCAGAGATTTAGAAACTAGCACAGATACGCAGTATTTT
CATSRDLETSTDTQYF
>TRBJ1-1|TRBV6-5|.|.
TGTGCCAGCAGTTACTCCAGGAACACTGAAGCTTTCTTT
CASSYSRNTEAFF
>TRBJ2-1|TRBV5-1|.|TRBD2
TGCGCCAGCAGTGTGCTAGCGGGAGATCATGAGCAGTTCTTC
CASSVLAGDHEQFF
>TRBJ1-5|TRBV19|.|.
TGTGCCAGTAGTATACGCAGGGATAGCAATCAGCCCCAGCATTTT
CASSIRRDSNQPQHF
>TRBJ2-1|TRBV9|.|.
TGTGCCAGCAGCGTAGCGGGCTACAATGAGCAGTTCTTC
CASSVAGYNEQFF
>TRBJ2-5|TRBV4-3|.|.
TGCGCCAGCAGCCAAGGGGCAGGGAACGGGGAGACCCAGTACTTC
CASSQGAGNGETQYF
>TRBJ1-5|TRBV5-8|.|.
TGTGCCAGCGGTCGGGGGTATCAGCCCCAGCATTTT
CASGRGYQPQHF
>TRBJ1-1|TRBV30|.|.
TGTGCCTGGGGGGGCATGAACACTGAAGCTTTCTTT
CAWGGMNTEAFF
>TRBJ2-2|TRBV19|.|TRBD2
TGTGCCAGTAGTCCCCTAGCGGCAGGCACCGGGGAGCTGTTTTTT
CASSPLAAGTGELFF
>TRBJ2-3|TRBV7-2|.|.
TGTGCCAGCAGCTTAGGGTTAGCCCTTCTGAACACAGATACGCAGTATTTT
CASSLGLALLNTDTQYF
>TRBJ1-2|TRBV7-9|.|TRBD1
TGTGCCAGCAGCTTAGTCACAGGGGATGGCTACACCTTC
CASSLVTGDGYTF
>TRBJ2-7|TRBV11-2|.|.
TGTGCCAGCAGGATAGACAGGAACTACGAGCAGTACTTC
CASRIDRNYEQYF
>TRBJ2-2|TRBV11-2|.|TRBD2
TGTGCCAGCAGCCCTAGCGGATTCAACACCGGGGAGCTGTTTTTT
CASSPSGFNTGELFF
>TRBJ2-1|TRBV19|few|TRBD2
TGTGCCAGTAAACCCCCTAGCGGGAGTAGGGTTGAGCAGTTCTTC
CASKPPSGSRVEQFF
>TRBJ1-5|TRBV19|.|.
TGTGCCACCGCGGTCGAGAGCAATCAGCCCCAGCATTTT
CATAVESNQPQHF
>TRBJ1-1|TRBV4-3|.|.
TGCGCCAGCAGCCAAGATTGGGGGGGGTGGAACGCTGAAGCTTTCTTT
CASSQDWGGWNAEAFF
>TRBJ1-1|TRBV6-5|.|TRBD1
TGTGCCAGCGGGATGACAGGGATCACTGAAGCTTTCTTT
CASGMTGITEAFF
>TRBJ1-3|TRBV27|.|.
TGTGCCAGCATGGGGGCAGGGAGTAGTTCTGGAAACACCATATATTTT
CASMGAGSSSGNTIYF
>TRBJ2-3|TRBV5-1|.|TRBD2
TGCGCCAGCAGCTCGGGGGGTAGCGTGAGCACAGATACGCAGTATTTT
CASSSGGSVSTDTQYF
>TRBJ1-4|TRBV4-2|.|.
TGTGCCAGCAGCCATCTCCCGCGTGGTAATGAAAAACTGTTTTTT
CASSHLPRGNEKLFF
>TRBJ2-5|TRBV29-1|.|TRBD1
TGCAGCGTGGATTGGACAGGGGCTATGACCCAGTACTTC
CSVDWTGAMTQYF
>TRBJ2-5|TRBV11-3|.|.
TGTGCCAGCAGCCAGGAGGGTAGGACTGCGGAGACCCAGTACTTC
CASSQEGRTAETQYF
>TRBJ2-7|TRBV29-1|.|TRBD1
TGCAGCGTTGAAGGTTCATCCGGGACAGGGACATTGGAGCAGTACTTC
CSVEGSSGTGTLEQYF
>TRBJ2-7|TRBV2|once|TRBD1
TGTGCCAGTAACCGGGACAGGGGCTCCTACGAGCAGTACTTC
CASNRDRGSYEQYF
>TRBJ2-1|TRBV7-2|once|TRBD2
TGTGCCAGCACCCGCGGGAGCGGGAGGGCCAAGGATGAGCAGTTCTTC
CASTRGSGRAKDEQFF
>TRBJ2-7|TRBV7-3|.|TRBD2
TGTGCCAGCAGCTTACCGGGGGGGGGAGTTCTCTACGAGCAGTACTTC
CASSLPGGGVLYEQYF
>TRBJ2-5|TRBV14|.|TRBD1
TGTGCCAGCAGCCCGGGACAGTGGTCGGAGACCCAGTACTTC
CASSPGQWSETQYF
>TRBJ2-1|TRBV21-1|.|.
TGTGCCAGCAGCCCTCCGGGACTAGCAGACCTAGGTGGGTCCTACAATGAGCAGTTCTTC
CASSPPGLADLGGSYNEQFF
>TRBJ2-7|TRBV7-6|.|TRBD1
TGTGCCAGCAGCGCCGGGACAGGGGGCGCGTACGAGCAGTACTTC
CASSAGTGGAYEQYF
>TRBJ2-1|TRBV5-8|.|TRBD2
TGTGCCAGCAGCTTGGGACTAGCGGGAGTAAATGAGCAGTTCTTC
CASSLGLAGVNEQFF
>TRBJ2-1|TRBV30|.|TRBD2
TGTGCCGGAGAAGCGGGAGGAAGCAATGAGCAGTTCTTC
CAGEAGGSNEQFF
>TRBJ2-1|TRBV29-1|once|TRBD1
TGCAGCGTCACTCGACAGGGGGTCTACAATGAGCAGTTCTTC
CSVTRQGVYNEQFF
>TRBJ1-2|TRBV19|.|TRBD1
TGTGCCAGTAGGGACAGGGATGGCTACACCTTC
CASRDRDGYTF
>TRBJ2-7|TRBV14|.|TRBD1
TGTGCCAGCAGCCTAGTACAGGGGGCGGTCGAGCAGTACTTC
CASSLVQGAVEQYF
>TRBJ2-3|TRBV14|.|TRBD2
TGTGCCAGCAGCCAAGATCTTGCGGGAGCGAGCACAGATACGCAGTATTTT
CASSQDLAGASTDTQYF
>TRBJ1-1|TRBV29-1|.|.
TGCAGCGTTGATGATGGGAGTTACACTGAAGCTTTCTTT
CSVDDGSYTEAFF
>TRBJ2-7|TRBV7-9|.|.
TGTGCCAGCAGCTTGACAACAGGGAGCGAGCAGTACTTC
CASSLTTGSEQYF